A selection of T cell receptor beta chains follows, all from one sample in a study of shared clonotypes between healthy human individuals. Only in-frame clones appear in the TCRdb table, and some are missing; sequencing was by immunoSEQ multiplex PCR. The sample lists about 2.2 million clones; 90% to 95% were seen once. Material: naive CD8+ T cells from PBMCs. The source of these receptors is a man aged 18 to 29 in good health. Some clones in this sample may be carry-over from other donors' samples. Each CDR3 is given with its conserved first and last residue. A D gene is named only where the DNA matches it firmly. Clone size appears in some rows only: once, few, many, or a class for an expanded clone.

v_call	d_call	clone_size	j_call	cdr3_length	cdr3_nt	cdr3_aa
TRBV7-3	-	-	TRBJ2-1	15	TGTGCCAGCAGCCTCCATCCCACCCCGTACAATGAGCAGTTCTTC	CASSLHPTPYNEQFF
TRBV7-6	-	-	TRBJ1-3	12	TGTGCCAGCAGAGGAATCGGAAACACCATATATTTT	CASRGIGNTIYF
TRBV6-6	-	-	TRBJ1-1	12	TGTGCCAGCAGTTACCCCGGGTGGGAAGCTTTCTTT	CASSYPGWEAFF
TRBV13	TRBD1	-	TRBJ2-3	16	TGTGCCAGCAGCAACCCGGGACAGGGGCTTCTCGATACGCAGTATTTT	CASSNPGQGLLDTQYF
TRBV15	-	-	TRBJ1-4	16	TGTGCCACCAGCAGGTCCCGGAGTGCAACTAATGAAAAACTGTTTTTT	CATSRSRSATNEKLFF
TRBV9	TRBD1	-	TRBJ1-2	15	TGTGCCAGCAGCCTTGGACAGGGGGCTTGGTATGGCTACACCTTC	CASSLGQGAWYGYTF
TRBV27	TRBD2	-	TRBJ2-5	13	TGTGCCAGCACGAGGGAGGGCGGGCAGACCCAGTACTTC	CASTREGGQTQYF
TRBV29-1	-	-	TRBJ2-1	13	TGCAGCGTTGACGGGATCTCCTACAATGAGCAGTTCTTC	CSVDGISYNEQFF
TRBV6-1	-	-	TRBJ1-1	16	TGTGCCAGCAGTGAAGACATGTCCCGCCGGGACACTGAAGCTTTCTTT	CASSEDMSRRDTEAFF
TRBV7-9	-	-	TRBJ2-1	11	TGTGCCAGCAGCTTCGTTAATGAGCAGTTCTTC	CASSFVNEQFF
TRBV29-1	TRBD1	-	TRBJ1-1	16	TGCAGCGTTGGACAGGGGGCCGAAAAAATGAACACTGAAGCTTTCTTT	CSVGQGAEKMNTEAFF
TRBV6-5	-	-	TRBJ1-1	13	TGTGCCAGCAGTTATACAAGTCGCGGTGAAGCTTTCTTT	CASSYTSRGEAFF
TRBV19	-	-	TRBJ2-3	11	TGTGCCAGTATGACTGGAGATACGCAGTATTTT	CASMTGDTQYF
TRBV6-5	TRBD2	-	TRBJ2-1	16	TGTGCCATCAGTTCAGGACTAGCGGGTCATCACAATGAGCAGTTCTTC	CAISSGLAGHHNEQFF
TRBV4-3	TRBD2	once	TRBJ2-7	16	TGCGCCAGCAGCCAAGGGGGACTAGCGCCTACCTACGAGCAGTACTTC	CASSQGGLAPTYEQYF
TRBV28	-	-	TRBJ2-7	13	TGTGCCAGCAGTTTCGCAGGTTTCGACGAGCAGTACTTC	CASSFAGFDEQYF
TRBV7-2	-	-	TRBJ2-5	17	TGTGCCAGCAGCTTACGGGGCCCATCAATAATACAAGAGACCCAGTACTTC	CASSLRGPSIIQETQYF
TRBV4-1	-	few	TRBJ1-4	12	TGCGCCAGCAGCCAAGAGATCCGAAAACTGTTTTTT	CASSQEIRKLFF